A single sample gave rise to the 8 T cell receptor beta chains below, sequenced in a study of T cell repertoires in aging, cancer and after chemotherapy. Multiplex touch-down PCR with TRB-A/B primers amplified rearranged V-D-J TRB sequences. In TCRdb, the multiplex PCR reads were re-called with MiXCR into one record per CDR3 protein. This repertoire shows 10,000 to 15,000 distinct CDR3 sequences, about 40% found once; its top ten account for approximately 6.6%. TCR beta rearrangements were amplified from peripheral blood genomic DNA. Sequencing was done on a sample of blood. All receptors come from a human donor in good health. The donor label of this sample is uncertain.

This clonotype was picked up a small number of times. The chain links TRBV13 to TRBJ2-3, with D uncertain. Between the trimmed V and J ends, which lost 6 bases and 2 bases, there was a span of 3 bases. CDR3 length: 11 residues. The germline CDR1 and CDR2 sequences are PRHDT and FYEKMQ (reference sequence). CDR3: CASRSTDTQYF. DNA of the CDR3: TGTGCCAGCAGGTCCACAGATACGCAGTATTTT.

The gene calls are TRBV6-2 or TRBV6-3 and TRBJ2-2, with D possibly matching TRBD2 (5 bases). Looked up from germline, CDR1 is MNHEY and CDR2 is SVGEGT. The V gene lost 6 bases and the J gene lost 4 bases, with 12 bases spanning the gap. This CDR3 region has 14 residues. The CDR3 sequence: CASSQRPGTGELFF. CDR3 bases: TGTGCCAGCAGCCAGCGGCCGGGCACCGGGGAGCTGTTTTTT.

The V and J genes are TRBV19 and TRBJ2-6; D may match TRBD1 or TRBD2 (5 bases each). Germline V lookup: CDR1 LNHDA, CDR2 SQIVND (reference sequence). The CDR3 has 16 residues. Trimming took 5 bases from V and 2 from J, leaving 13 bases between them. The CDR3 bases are TGTGCCAGTAGTTGGGGGATACGCCCTGGGGCCAACGTCCTGACTTTC. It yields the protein CASSWGIRPGANVLTF.

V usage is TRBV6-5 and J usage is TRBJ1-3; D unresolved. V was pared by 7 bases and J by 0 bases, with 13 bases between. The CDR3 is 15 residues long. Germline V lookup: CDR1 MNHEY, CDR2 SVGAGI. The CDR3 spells CASKGMVSSGNTIYF. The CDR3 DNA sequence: TGTGCCAGCAAGGGCATGGTGAGCTCTGGAAACACCATATATTTT.

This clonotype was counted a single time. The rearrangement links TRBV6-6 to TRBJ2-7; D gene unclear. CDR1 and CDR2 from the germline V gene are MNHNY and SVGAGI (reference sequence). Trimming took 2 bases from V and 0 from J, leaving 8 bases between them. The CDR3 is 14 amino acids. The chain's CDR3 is CASSYDKSSYEQYF. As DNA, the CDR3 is TGTGCCAGCAGTTACGACAAAAGCTCCTACGAGCAGTACTTC.

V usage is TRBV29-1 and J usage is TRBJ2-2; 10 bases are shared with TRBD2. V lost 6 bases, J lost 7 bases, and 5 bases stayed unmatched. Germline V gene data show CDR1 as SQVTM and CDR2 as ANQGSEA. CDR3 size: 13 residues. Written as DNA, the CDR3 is TGCAGCGTGCTAGCGGGAGAGAACGGGGAGCTGTTTTTT. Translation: CSVLAGENGELFF.

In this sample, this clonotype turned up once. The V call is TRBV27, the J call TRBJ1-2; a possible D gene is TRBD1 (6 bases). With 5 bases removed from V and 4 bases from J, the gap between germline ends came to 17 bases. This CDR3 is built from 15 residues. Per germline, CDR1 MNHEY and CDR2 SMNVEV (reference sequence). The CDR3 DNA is TGTGCCAGCAGTCCGGGAGTTCAGGGGCCCTATGGCTACACCTTC. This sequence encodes CASSPGVQGPYGYTF.

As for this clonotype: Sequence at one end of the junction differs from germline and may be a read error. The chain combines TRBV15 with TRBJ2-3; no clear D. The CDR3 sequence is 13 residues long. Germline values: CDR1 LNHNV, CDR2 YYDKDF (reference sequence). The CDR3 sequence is CATSRESTDTQYF. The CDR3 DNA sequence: TGTGCCACCAGCCGAGAGAGCACAGATACGCAGTATTTT.